This TCR beta chain appears in the sequencing data of a study of post-analysis software for immune sequencing data. Study-wide results and caveats: The study found TRBV5-6, TRBV5-1 and TRBV20-1 among about 5 TRBV segments more frequent in patients than controls. In multiple sclerosis, normalized Chao1 diversity was significantly below that of controls. When the samples were clustered directly with F measure, those that had been prepared in the same batch showed strong co-clustering.

cDNA libraries for TCR beta contained unique molecular identifiers. Researchers reported roughly 0.5 million cDNA molecules coming from about 1 to 10 million T cells. TCRdb used MiXCR to reprocess the PCR reads, holding one entry per CDR3 protein. The repertoire has roughly 730,000 distinct CDR3 sequences, roughly 27% of them found once; the top ten carry approximately 0.6%. The CDR3 has 14 residues. Deletions cut 4 bases from V and 0 bases from J, with 9 bases between. CDR1 and CDR2 (germline): SNHLY, FYNNEI. Points on this clonotype: What it recognizes is unknown.

This clonotype was sampled from a girl aged 10 to 17 with multiple sclerosis. The chain recombines TRBV2 with TRBJ1-2; D not certain. The sequenced sample consisted of blood. This CDR3 reads CASSGLRANYGYTF. CDR3 DNA sequence: TGTGCCAGCAGTGGGCTTAGAGCTAACTATGGCTACACCTTC.